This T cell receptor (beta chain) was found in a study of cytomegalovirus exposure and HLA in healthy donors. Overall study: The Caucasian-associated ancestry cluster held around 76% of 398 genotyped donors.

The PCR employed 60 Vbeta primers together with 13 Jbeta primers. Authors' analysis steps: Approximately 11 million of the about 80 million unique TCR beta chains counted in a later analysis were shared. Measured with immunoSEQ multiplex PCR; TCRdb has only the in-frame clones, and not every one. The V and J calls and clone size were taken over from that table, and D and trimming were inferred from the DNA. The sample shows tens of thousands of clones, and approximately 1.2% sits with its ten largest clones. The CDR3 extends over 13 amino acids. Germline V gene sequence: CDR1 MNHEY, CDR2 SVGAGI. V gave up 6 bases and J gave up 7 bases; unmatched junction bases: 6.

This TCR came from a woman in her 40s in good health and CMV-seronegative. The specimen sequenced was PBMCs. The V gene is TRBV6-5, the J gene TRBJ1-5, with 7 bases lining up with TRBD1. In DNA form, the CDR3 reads TGTGCCAGCAGGAGGGACAGAGGGCAGCCCCAGCATTTT. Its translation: CASRRDRGQPQHF.